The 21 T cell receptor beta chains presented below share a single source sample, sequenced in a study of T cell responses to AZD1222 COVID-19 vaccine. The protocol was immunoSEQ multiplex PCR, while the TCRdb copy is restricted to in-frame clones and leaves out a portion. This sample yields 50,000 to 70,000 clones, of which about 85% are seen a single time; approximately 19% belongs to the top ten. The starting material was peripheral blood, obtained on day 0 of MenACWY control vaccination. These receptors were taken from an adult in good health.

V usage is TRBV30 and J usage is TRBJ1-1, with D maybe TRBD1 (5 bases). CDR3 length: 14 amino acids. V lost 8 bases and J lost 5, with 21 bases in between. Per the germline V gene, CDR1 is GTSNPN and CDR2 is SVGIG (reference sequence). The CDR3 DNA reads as TGTGCCCACACGACAGAAATCTTAGTAACTGAAGCTTTCTTT. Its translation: CAHTTEILVTEAFF. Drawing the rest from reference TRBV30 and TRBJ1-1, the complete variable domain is SQTIHQWPATLVQPVGSPLSLECTVEGTSNPNLYWYRQAAGRGLQLLFYSVGIGQISSEVPQNLSASRPQDRQFILSSKKLLLSDSGFYLCAHTTEILVTEAFFGQGTRLTVV.

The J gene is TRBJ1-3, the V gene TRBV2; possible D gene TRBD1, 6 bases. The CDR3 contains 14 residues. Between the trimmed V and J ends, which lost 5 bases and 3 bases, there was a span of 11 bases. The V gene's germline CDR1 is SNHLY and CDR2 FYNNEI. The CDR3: CASSSTGYGNTIYF. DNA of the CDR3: TGTGCCAGCAGTTCGACAGGTTATGGAAACACCATATATTTT.

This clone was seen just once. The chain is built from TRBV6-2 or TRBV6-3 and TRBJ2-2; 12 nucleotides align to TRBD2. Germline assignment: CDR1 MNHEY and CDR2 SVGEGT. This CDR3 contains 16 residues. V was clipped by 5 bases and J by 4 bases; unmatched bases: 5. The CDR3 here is CASSRTSGIRTGELFF. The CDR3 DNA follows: TGTGCCAGCAGTCGGACTAGCGGGATTCGCACCGGGGAGCTGTTTTTT.

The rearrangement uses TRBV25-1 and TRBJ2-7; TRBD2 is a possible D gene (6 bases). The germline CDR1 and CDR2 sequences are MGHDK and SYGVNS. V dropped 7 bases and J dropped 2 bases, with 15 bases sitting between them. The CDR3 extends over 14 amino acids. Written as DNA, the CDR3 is TGTGCCAGCACCGGTGGGCGGGAAACCTACGAGCAGTACTTC. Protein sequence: CASTGGRETYEQYF.

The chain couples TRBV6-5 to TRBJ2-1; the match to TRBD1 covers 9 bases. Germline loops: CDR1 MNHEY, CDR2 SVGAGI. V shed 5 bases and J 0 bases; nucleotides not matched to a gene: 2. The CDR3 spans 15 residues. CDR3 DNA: TGTGCCAGCAGTACGACAGGGGGCTCCTACAATGAGCAGTTCTTC. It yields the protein CASSTTGGSYNEQFF.

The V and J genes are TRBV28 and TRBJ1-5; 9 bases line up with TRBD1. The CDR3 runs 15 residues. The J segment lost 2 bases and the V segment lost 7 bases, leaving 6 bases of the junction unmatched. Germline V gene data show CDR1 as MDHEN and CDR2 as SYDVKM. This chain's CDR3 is CASTVDRGGNQPQHF. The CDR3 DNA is TGTGCCAGCACGGTGGACAGGGGCGGCAATCAGCCCCAGCATTTT.

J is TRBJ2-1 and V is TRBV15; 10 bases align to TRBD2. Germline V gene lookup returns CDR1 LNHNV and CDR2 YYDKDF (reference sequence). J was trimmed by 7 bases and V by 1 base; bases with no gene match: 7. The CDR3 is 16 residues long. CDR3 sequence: CATSRARLAGVNEQFF. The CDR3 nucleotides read TGTGCCACCAGCAGAGCTCGCCTAGCGGGAGTTAATGAGCAGTTCTTC.

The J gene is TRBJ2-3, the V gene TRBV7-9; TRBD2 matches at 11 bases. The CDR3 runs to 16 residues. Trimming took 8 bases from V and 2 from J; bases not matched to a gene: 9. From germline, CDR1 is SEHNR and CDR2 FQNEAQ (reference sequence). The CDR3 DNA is TGTGCCAGCGGCCAGCGGACTAGCGGGCACACAGATACGCAGTATTTT. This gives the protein CASGQRTSGHTDTQYF.

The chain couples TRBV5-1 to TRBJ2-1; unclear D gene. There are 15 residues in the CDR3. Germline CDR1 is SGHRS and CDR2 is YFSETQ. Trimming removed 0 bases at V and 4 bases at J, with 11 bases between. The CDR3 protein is CASSLGYHPYNEQFF. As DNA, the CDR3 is TGCGCCAGCAGCTTGGGGTACCACCCATACAATGAGCAGTTCTTC.

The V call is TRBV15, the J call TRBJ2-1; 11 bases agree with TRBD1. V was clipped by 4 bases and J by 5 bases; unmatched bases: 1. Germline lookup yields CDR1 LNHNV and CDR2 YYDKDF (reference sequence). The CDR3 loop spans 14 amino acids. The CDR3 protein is CATSKGQGDNEQFF. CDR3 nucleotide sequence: TGTGCCACCAGCAAGGGACAGGGGGACAATGAGCAGTTCTTC. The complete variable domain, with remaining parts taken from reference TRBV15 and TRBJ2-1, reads DAMVIQNPRYQVTQFGKPVTLSCSQTLNHNVMYWYQQKSSQAPKLLFHYYDKDFNNEADTPDNFQSRRPNTSFCFLDIRSPGLGDTAMYLCATSKGQGDNEQFFGPGTRLTVL.

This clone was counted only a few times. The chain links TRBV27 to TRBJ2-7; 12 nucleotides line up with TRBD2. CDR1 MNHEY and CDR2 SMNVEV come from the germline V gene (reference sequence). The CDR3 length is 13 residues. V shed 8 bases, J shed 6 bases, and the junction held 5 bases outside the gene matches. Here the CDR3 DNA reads TGTGCCAGCTGGCTAGCGGGAGGGAGCGAGCAGTACTTC. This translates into CASWLAGGSEQYF.

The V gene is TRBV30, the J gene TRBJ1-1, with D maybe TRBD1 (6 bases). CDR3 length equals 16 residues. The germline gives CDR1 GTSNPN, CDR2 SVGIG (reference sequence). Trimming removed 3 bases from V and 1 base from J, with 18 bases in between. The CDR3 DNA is TGTGCCTGGAGGCTCCTGAGGGGGGTGGAGAACACTGAAGCTTTCTTT. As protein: CAWRLLRGVENTEAFF.

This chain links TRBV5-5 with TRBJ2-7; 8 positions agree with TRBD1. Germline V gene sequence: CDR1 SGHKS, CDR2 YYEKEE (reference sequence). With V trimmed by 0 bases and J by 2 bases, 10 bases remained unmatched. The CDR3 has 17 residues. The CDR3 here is CASSLERRDRRPYEQYF. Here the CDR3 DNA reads TGTGCCAGCAGCTTGGAGCGTCGGGACAGGAGACCCTACGAGCAGTACTTC.

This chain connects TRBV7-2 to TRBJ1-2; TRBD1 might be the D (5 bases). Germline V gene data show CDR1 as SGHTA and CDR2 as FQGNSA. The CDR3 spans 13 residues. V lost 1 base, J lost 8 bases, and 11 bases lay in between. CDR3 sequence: CASSLGGAGGYTF. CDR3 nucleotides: TGTGCCAGCAGCTTAGGAGGGGCAGGGGGCTACACCTTC.

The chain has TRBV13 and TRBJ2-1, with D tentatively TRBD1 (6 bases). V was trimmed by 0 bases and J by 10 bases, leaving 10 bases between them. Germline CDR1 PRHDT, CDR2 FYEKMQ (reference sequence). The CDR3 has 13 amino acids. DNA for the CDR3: TGTGCCAGCAGCTTAGGCCCTCAGGGGGAGCAGTTCTTC. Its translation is CASSLGPQGEQFF. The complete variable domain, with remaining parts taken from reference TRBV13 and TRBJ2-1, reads AAGVIQSPRHLIKEKRETATLKCYPIPRHDTVYWYQQGPGQDPQFLISFYEKMQSDKGSIPDRFSAQQFSDYHSELNMSSLELGDSALYFCASSLGPQGEQFFGPGTRLTVL.

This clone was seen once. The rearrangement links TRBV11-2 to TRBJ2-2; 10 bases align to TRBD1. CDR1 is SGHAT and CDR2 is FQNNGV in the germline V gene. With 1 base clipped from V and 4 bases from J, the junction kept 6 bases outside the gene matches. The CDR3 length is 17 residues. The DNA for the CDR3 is TGTGCCAGCAGCTTAGTCCGACAGGGGGCGCGCACCGGGGAGCTGTTTTTT. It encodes CASSLVRQGARTGELFF.

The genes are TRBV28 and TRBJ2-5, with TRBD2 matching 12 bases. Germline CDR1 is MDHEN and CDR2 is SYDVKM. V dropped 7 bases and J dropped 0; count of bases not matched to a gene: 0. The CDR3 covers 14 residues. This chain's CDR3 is CASTSGRDQETQYF. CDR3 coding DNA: TGTGCCAGCACTAGCGGGAGGGACCAAGAGACCCAGTACTTC.

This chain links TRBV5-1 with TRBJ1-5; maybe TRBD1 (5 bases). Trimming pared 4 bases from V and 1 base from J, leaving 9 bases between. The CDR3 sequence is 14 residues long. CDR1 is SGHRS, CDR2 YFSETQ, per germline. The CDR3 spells CASSRDGSNQPQHF. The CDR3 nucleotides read TGCGCCAGCAGCCGGGACGGCAGCAATCAGCCCCAGCATTTT.

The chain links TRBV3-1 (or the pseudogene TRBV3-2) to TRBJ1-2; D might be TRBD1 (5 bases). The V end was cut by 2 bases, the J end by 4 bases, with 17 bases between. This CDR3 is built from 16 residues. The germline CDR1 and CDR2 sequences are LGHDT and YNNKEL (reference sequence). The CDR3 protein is CASSQSGQGPSYGYTF. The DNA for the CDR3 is TGTGCCAGCAGCCAATCGGGGCAGGGACCCTCCTATGGCTACACCTTC.

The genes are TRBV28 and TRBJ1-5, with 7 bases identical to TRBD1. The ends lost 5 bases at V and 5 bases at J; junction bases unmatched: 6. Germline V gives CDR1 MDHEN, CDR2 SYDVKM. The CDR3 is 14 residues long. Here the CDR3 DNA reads TGTGCCAGCAGTAACGACAGGGACCATCAGCCCCAGCATTTT. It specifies CASSNDRDHQPQHF.

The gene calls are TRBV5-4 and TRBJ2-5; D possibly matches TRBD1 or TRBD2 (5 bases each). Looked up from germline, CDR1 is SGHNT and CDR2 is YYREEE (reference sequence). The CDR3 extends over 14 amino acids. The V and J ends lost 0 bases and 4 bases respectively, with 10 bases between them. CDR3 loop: CASSLAGAGETQYF. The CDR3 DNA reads TGTGCCAGCAGCTTGGCCGGGGCGGGAGAGACCCAGTACTTC.